The present T cell receptor beta chain was sequenced within a study of blood T cell repertoires in COVID-19. This clone was picked up one time. Germline-derived CDR1 and CDR2 are SGHTA and FQGNSA. V gave up 5 bases and J gave up 0 bases, with 11 bases separating them. The CDR3 length is 15 residues. The data were produced by immunoSEQ multiplex PCR, yet TCRdb's version contains in-frame clones alone and is incomplete. The data hold some 280,000 clones, with 86% observed a single time. This clonotype originated in a woman under 40 with active or convalescent COVID-19. Input material: peripheral blood. The chain joins TRBV7-2 to TRBJ1-3; D gene unclear. CDR3 in amino acids: CASSPYGVSGNTIYF. CDR3 DNA: TGTGCCAGCAGCCCCTACGGGGTCTCTGGAAACACCATATATTTT.